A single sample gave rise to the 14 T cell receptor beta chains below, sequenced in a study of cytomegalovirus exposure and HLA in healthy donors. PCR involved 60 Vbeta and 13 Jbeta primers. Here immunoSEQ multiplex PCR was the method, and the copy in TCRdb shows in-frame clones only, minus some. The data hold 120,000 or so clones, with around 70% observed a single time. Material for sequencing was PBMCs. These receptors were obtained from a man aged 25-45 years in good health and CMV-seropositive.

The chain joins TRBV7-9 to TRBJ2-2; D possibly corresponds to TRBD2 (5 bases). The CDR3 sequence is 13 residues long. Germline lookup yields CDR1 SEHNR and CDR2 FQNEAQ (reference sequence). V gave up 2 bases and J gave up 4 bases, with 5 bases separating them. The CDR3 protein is CASSLLATGELFF. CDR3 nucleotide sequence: TGTGCCAGCAGCTTACTAGCCACCGGGGAGCTGTTTTTT.

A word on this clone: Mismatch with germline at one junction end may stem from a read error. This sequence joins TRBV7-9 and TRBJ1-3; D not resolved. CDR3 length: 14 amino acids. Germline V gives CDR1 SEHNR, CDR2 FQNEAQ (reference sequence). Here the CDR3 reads CSSSPQISGNTIYF. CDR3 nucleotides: TGTTCCAGCAGCCCCCAAATCTCTGGAAACACCATATATTTT.

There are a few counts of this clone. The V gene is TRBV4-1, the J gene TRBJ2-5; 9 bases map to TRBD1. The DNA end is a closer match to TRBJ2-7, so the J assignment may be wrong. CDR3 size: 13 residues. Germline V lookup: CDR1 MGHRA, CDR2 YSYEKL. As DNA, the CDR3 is TGCGCCAGCAGCCGAGGACAGGGGTACGAGCAGTACTTC. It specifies CASSRGQGYEQYF.

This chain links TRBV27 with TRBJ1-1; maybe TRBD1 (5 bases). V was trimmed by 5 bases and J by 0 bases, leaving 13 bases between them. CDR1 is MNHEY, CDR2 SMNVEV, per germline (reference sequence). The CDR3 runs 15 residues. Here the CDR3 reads CASSNLGAMNTEAFF. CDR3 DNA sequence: TGTGCCAGCAGTAATTTAGGGGCAATGAACACTGAAGCTTTCTTT.

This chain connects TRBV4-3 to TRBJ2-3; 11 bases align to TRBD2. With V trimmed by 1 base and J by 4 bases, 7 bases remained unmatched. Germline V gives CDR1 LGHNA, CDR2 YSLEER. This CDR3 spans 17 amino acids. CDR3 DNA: TGCGCCAGCAGCCAAGTAGTAGCGGGAGGGTGGTCAGATACGCAGTATTTT. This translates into CASSQVVAGGWSDTQYF.

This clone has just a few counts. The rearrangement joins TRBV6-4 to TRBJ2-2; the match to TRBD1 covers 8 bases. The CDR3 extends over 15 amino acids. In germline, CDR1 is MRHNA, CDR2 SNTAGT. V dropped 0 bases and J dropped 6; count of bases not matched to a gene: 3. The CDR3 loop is CASSDSDRASGELFF. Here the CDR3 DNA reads TGTGCCAGCAGTGACTCGGACAGGGCGTCCGGGGAGCTGTTTTTT.

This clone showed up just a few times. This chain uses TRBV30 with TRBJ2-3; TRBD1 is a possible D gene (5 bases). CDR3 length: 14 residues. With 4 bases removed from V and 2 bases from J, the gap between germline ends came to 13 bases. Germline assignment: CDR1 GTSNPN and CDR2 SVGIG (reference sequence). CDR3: CAWTRDTLTDTQYF. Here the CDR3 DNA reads TGTGCCTGGACCAGGGATACCCTCACAGATACGCAGTATTTT.

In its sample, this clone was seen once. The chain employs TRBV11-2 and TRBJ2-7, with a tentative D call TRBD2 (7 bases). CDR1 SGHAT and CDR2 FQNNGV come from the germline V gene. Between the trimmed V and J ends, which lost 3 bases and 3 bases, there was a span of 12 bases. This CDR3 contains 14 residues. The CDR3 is CASSLTRGGYEQYF. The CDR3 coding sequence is TGTGCCAGCAGCTTGACAAGGGGGGGCTACGAGCAGTACTTC.

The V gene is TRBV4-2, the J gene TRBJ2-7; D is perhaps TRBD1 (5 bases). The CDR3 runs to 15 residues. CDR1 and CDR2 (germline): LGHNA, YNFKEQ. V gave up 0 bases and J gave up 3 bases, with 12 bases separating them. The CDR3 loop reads CASSQEGQGYYEQYF. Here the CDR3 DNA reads TGTGCCAGCAGCCAAGAAGGCCAGGGCTACTACGAGCAGTACTTC.

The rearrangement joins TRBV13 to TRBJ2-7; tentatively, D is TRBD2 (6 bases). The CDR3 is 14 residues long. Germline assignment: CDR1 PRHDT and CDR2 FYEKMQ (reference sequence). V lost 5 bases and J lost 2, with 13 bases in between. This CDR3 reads CASSVGTVPYEQYF. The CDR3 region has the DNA TGTGCCAGCAGCGTCGGGACTGTTCCCTACGAGCAGTACTTC.

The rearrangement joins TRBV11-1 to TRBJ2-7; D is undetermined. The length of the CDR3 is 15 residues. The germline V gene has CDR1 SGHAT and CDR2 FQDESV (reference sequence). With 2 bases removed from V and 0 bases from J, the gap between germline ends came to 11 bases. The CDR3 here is CASSLLPDSSYEQYF. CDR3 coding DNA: TGTGCCAGCAGCTTACTTCCCGATAGCTCCTACGAGCAGTACTTC.

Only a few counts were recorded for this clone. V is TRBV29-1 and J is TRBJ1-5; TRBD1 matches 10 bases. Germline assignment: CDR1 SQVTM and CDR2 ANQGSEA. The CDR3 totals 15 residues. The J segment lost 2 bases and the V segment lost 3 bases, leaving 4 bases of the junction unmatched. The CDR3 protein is CSVEVTGGGNQPQHF. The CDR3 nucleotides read TGCAGCGTTGAGGTGACAGGGGGCGGCAATCAGCCCCAGCATTTT.

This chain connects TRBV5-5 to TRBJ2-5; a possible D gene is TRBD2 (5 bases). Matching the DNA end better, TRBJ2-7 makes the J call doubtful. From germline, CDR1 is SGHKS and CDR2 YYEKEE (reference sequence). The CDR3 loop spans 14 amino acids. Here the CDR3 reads CASSFEGSSYEQYF. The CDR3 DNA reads TGTGCCAGCAGCTTTGAAGGGAGCTCCTACGAGCAGTACTTC.

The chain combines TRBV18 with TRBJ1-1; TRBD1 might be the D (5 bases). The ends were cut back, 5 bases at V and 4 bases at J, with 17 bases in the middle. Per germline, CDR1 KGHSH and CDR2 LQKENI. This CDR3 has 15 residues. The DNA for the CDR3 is TGTGCCAGCTCAGGGGGGATTATAAAGGGCACTGAAGCTTTCTTT. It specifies CASSGGIIKGTEAFF.